This TCR beta chain was identified in a study of pediatric ulcerative colitis. General study points: Blood-rectal clonal overlap within each person was significantly higher in ulcerative colitis patients than controls. Acute severe colitis showed lower rectal diversity from clonal expansions. A couple of patients had blood samples with substantially reduced template counts. Two rectal CDR3 clonotypes occurred in all ulcerative colitis patients.

With regard to this clone: Its antigen is not known.

Rectal tissue came from one to two pinch biopsies taken at colonoscopy. The V gene end was trimmed by 2 bases and the J gene end by 4 bases; junction bases not matched to a gene: 10. The CDR3 spans 16 residues. Germline V lookup: CDR1 SGHNT, CDR2 YYREEE (reference sequence). This table comes from immunoSEQ multiplex PCR, and its TCRdb copy is limited to in-frame clones, with some not included. The data contain about 22,000 clones, about 71% of them singletons. The sequence derives from a boy aged 5-17 years with severe ulcerative colitis. The specimen sequenced was gut tissue. The rearrangement links TRBV5-4 to TRBJ2-5, with 8 bases that match TRBD2. CDR3 bases: TGTGCCAGCAGCTTTACCGGGGGGGCCGTGGGAGAGACCCAGTACTTC. It is translated as CASSFTGGAVGETQYF.